This entry is about one T cell receptor (beta chain). In the original analysis: Estimation of nucleated cell counts was performed using reference gene primer amplification. The protocol was immunoSEQ multiplex PCR, while the TCRdb copy is restricted to in-frame clones and leaves out a portion. That table is the source of V, J and clone size, and D and trimming were worked out from the DNA. This table holds some 200,000 clones, 85% to 90% found once. Per the germline V gene, CDR1 is MNHNY and CDR2 is SVGAGI (reference sequence). The CDR3 sequence is 12 residues long. V was pared by 7 bases and J by 8 bases, with 14 bases between. This record comes from a study of blood T cell repertoires in COVID-19. Study at large: Specimens from acute and convalescent COVID-19 originated in the United States, Italy and Spain. PBMCs, B-cell-depleted T cells, or T cells provided the cDNA or gDNA that made up the material.

This sequence originates from an older woman with acute or convalescent COVID-19. The source material was peripheral blood. The V and J genes are TRBV6-6 and TRBJ1-2; D ambiguous. In nucleotides, the CDR3 is TGTGCCAGCACCCCGGGGTCTAGGGGCTACACCTTC. Amino acids: CASTPGSRGYTF.